The subject of this entry is one T cell receptor (beta chain). Ligated cDNA underwent four rounds of PCR with nested alpha and beta constant region primers and SP2. TCRdb re-analysed the 5' RACE reads in MiXCR, keeping a single row per CDR3 protein. This table has tens of thousands of distinct CDR3 sequences, about 7.2% appearing once. The source of the sample is a study of naive and memory T cell subsets. TCR cDNA received a 3' ligated oligonucleotide that carried a UMI. The CDR3 is 15 residues long. The V end was cut by 0 bases, the J end by 3 bases, with 11 bases between. Germline loops: CDR1 SGHRS, CDR2 YFSETQ.

This chain uses TRBV5-1 with TRBJ2-3; no clear D. This sequence was found in a male donor in good health. The CDR3 spells CASSLDSFLTDTQYF. The CDR3 nucleotides read TGCGCCAGCAGCTTGGACAGCTTTCTTACAGATACGCAGTATTTT.